The T cell receptor (beta chain) under discussion was sequenced for a study of shared clonotypes between healthy human individuals. Background on the study: A couple of women and a few men aged 18 to 49 served as donors.

The input for sorted-subset replicate PCRs was around 0.2 ug DNA, 30,000 or so T cell genomes. Profiled with immunoSEQ multiplex PCR; TCRdb holds only in-frame clones, not every one. The sample carries about a million clones, about 70% recorded once. This CDR3 has 16 residues. After removal of 0 bases from V and 2 bases from J, the junction contained 3 bases not matched to a gene. Germline V lookup: CDR1 MRHNA, CDR2 SNTAGT. The V gene is TRBV6-4, the J gene TRBJ2-1; 8 bases align to TRBD2. Sequenced sample: memory CD4+ T cells sorted from blood. Described subset: CD45RA-negative fraction. This TCR came from a man between 18 and 35 years old in good health. The DNA of the CDR3 is TGTGCCAGCAGTGACTCGATTAGCGGGACCTACAATGAGCAGTTCTTC. Its protein is CASSDSISGTYNEQFF.